The rows below give T cell receptor beta chains drawn from one sample of a study of blood T cells in healthy people across ages. Each CDR3 protein is one row after TCRdb ran MiXCR on the 5' RACE reads. The repertoire holds roughly 800,000 distinct CDR3 sequences, with roughly 34% as singletons. Sequencing was performed on blood. These receptor sequences come from a young man in good health. Both conserved end residues are part of each CDR3. The order of the fields is J gene, D gene, V gene, clone size, CDR3 protein, CDR3 DNA. The D gene is left open where the match is weak. Size values are once, few and many counts, or a class for expanded clones, and some rows have none.

TRBJ1-2,TRBD1,TRBV6-1,few,CASSELVSGGRYGYTF,TGTGCCAGCAGTGAATTGGTCTCAGGGGGAAGGTATGGCTACACCTTC
TRBJ1-2,TRBD1,TRBV4-3,NA,CASSQDPGTGTGIQLYGYTF,TGCGCCAGCAGCCAAGACCCAGGGACCGGGACAGGGATTCAACTCTATGGCTACACCTTC
TRBJ2-3,TRBD2,TRBV12-3/TRBV12-4,few,CASTPSGGADTQYF,TGTGCCAGCACCCCGTCGGGGGGAGCAGATACGCAGTATTTT
TRBJ2-1,NA,TRBV7-2,many,CASSLGVGIYNEQFF,TGTGCCAGCAGCTTAGGGGTCGGAATATACAATGAGCAGTTCTTC
TRBJ2-2,NA,TRBV7-8,once,CASSPRWRGNTGELFF,TGTGCCAGCAGCCCCCGTTGGAGGGGAAACACCGGGGAGCTGTTTTTT
TRBJ2-7,TRBD1,TRBV29-1,NA,CSATQGAYEQYF,TGCAGCGCCACGCAGGGGGCCTACGAGCAGTACTTC
TRBJ1-1,NA,TRBV10-3,NA,CATAREVGEAFF,TGTGCCACCGCCCGGGAAGTGGGTGAAGCTTTCTTT
TRBJ2-7,NA,TRBV2,NA,CASSATGFEMNEQYF,TGTGCCAGCAGCGCTACGGGTTTTGAAATGAACGAGCAGTACTTC
TRBJ2-3,TRBD1,TRBV7-9,few,CASSPTGATDTQYF,TGTGCCAGCAGCCCAACAGGGGCGACAGATACGCAGTATTTT
TRBJ1-5,NA,TRBV6-1,NA,CASSSGQLNQPQHF,TGTGCCAGCAGCTCCGGGCAACTTAATCAGCCCCAGCATTTT
TRBJ1-1,NA,TRBV29-1,few,CSVDIRGTMNTEAFF,TGCAGCGTTGATATCCGGGGGACCATGAACACTGAAGCTTTCTTT
TRBJ2-5,NA,TRBV7-2,NA,CASSAPGQFRETQYF,TGTGCCAGCAGCGCCCCCGGACAGTTTAGAGAGACCCAGTACTTC
TRBJ1-1,NA,TRBV2,NA,CASSDTESEAFF,TGTGCCAGCAGTGATACAGAGAGTGAAGCTTTCTTT
TRBJ2-5,TRBD2,TRBV7-2,few,CASSLVPSGGANEQYF,TGTGCCAGCAGCTTAGTCCCTAGCGGGGGGGCGAATGAGCAGTACTTC
TRBJ2-1,TRBD2,TRBV29-1,NA,CSVGPPRLAGVYNEQFF,TGCAGCGTTGGTCCCCCCCGACTAGCGGGAGTCTACAATGAGCAGTTCTTC
TRBJ2-5,TRBD2,TRBV11-2,many,CASSQGLDGETQYF,TGTGCCAGCAGCCAAGGACTAGATGGGGAGACCCAGTACTTC
TRBJ2-5,TRBD1,TRBV5-5,few,CASSLGTGKTQYF,TGTGCCAGCAGCCTAGGGACAGGGAAGACCCAGTACTTC
TRBJ1-1,NA,TRBV7-9,many,CASSEIQLIAFF,TGTGCCAGCAGCGAAATACAGCTGATAGCTTTCTTT
TRBJ1-6,NA,TRBV7-5,few,CISVSEALAGTRPSPLHF,NA
TRBJ1-2,NA,TRBV12-3/TRBV12-4,few,CASRYTNYGYTF,TGTGCCAGCAGATATACTAACTATGGCTACACCTTC
TRBJ1-1,NA,TRBV4-2,few,CASSQGGLREWNTEAFF,TGTGCCAGCAGCCAAGGTGGGTTGAGGGAGTGGAACACTGAAGCTTTCTTT
TRBJ1-5,TRBD1,TRBV10-3,NA,CAISGQGYDQPQHF,TGTGCCATCAGTGGACAGGGATACGATCAGCCCCAGCATTTT
TRBJ2-1,TRBD2,TRBV4-1,few,CASSHSGTWGYNEQFF,TGCGCCAGCAGCCACAGCGGGACCTGGGGCTACAATGAGCAGTTCTTC
TRBJ2-1,NA,TRBV2,NA,CASSDGQGLNEQFF,TGTGCCAGCAGTGACGGACAGGGACTAAATGAGCAGTTCTTC
TRBJ1-2,NA,TRBV27,few,CASWGPNSYGYTF,TGTGCCAGTTGGGGCCCTAACTCCTATGGCTACACCTTC
TRBJ1-4,NA,TRBV12-3/TRBV12-4,few,CASSVSATNEKLFF,TGTGCCAGCAGTGTGTCCGCAACTAATGAAAAACTGTTTTTT
TRBJ1-2,NA,TRBV5-6,NA,CASSPAGSYYGYTF,TGTGCCAGCAGCCCGGCGGGCAGCTACTATGGCTACACCTTC
TRBJ1-5,NA,TRBV27,few,CASSLNSPGALNQPQHF,TGTGCCAGCAGTTTAAACTCTCCGGGGGCCCTCAATCAGCCCCAGCATTTT
TRBJ1-2,NA,TRBV14,few,CASSPGMVGYGYTF,TGTGCCAGCAGCCCCGGGATGGTCGGCTATGGCTACACCTTC
TRBJ2-7,TRBD1,TRBV20-1,once,CSARETGGSSYEQYF,TGCAGTGCTAGAGAGACAGGGGGCAGCTCCTACGAGCAGTACTTC
TRBJ1-2,NA,TRBV30,NA,CAWSLRETSGYTF,TGTGCCTGGAGTTTGAGGGAGACTTCGGGCTACACCTTC
TRBJ2-1,NA,TRBV7-2,few,CASSLDPASGAPLENEQFF,TGTGCCAGCAGCTTAGATCCCGCGTCGGGTGCCCCATTGGAGAATGAGCAGTTCTTC
TRBJ1-5,NA,TRBV12-3/TRBV12-4,few,CASTPSGGGNQPQHF,TGTGCCAGCACCCCCTCCGGGGGAGGCAATCAGCCCCAGCATTTT
TRBJ2-3,TRBD2,TRBV20-1,many,CSARKKAGNTDTQYF,TGCAGTGCTAGAAAGAAAGCGGGGAACACAGATACGCAGTATTTT
TRBJ1-1,NA,TRBV4-1,once,CASGRPMNTEAFF,TGCGCCAGCGGCCGCCCGATGAACACTGAAGCTTTCTTT
TRBJ1-2,TRBD1,TRBV4-1,NA,CASSFPGQLNYGYTF,TGCGCCAGCAGCTTTCCGGGACAGCTAAACTATGGCTACACCTTC
TRBJ2-1,TRBD2,TRBV6-2/TRBV6-3,many,CASRPVVGLGLDEQFF,TGTGCCAGCAGGCCCGTCGTGGGACTAGGACTCGATGAGCAGTTCTTC
TRBJ1-5,TRBD1,TRBV5-6,NA,CASSLGRQGQPQHF,TGTGCCAGCAGCTTGGGTAGACAGGGACAGCCCCAGCATTTT
TRBJ2-1,NA,TRBV7-9,NA,CASSFLRLEDNEQFF,TGTGCCAGCAGCTTTCTAAGACTAGAAGACAATGAGCAGTTCTTC
TRBJ2-6,NA,TRBV12-3/TRBV12-4,few,CASSHASSGANVLTF,TGTGCCAGCAGCCATGCAAGCTCTGGGGCCAACGTCCTGACTTTC
TRBJ1-5,NA,TRBV27,NA,CASSLDYYQPQHF,TGTGCCAGCAGCCTCGACTACTATCAGCCCCAGCATTTT
TRBJ1-5,TRBD1,TRBV20-1,few,CSAKLTGGSNQPQHF,TGCAGTGCTAAATTGACAGGGGGTAGCAATCAGCCCCAGCATTTT